The T cell receptor beta chain described here comes from a study of CD8 T cells in ankylosing spondylitis. Regarding the study as a whole: Ankylosing spondylitis blood appeared to carry a characteristic TCR beta motif of 7 or 8 highly homologous variants. Those disease-linked clones were CD8+; they were also relatively rare in peripheral blood.

The junction had 14 bases not matched to a gene; V was cut back by 10 bases and J by 0 bases. Germline V lookup: CDR1 ENHRY, CDR2 SYGVKD. The CDR3 runs 17 residues. This clonotype was seen a handful of times. Its antigen is unknown. Each CDR3 protein is one row after TCRdb ran MiXCR on the 5' RACE reads. The sample lists 500,000 or so distinct CDR3 sequences; about 5% were seen once. The source of this sequence is a male donor with ankylosing spondylitis. The chain uses TRBV10-3 and TRBJ2-1; 8 nucleotides line up with TRBD2. The sequenced sample consisted of blood, either unsorted or a sorted T cell fraction (not recorded which). CDR3 sequence: CATQRELLISSYNEQFF. The CDR3 DNA reads TGTGCCACCCAGCGGGAGCTCTTAATTAGCTCCTACAATGAGCAGTTCTTC.